Given below is one T cell receptor (beta chain) in context. The sample holds many counts of this clonotype. This clone's antigen is unknown. No much larger clonotype is one base removed from it; base qualities were not supplied. TCR libraries were built from roughly 400 ng RNA with the Immunoverse kit, using molecular barcoded adaptors covering alpha/delta and beta/gamma chains. TCR library preparation was performed with the same RNA that was used for transcriptome sequencing. Sequencing of the TCR libraries was done on an Illumina HiSeq 4000 with 2 x 150 cycles. Processing in the source paper ran as follows. With MiXCR, TCR reads were aligned to human V, D, J and C references and assembled into CDR3 clonotypes, with quality filtering and error correction included. The tcR package in R was used to analyze clonotype counts and gene usage diversity. For inspection of raw mapping reads, RNA-seq reads were mapped by STAR aligner version 2.5.3a onto GRCh37 of the human genome. To test the effect of sequencing depth on detected clonotypes, IR-seq fastq files were randomly downsampled using Seqtk 1.3. Starting from the raw public reads, TCRdb applied fastp trimming at Q25, assembled clones with MiXCR and retained in-frame beta chains. Merged by CDR3 protein, the rows form single entries marked with the most common genes and DNA. The V and J calls, along with clone size, are taken from TCRdb and not from the paper's own processing. The table for this sample lists about 86,000 distinct CDR3 sequences; about 12% of them were counted only once. The ten largest clones capture around 14% of the sample.

The data were taken from a study of read filtering for tumor transcriptome and immune sequencing (dated by TCRdb to 2020 to 2022). Background on the whole study: The cohort had around 18 male and 11 to 15 female patients with a mean age of roughly 66 years, ranging from roughly 40 to 90. By revised international staging, roughly 8 patients were R-ISS I, some 16 were R-ISS II and roughly 7 were R-ISS III. After DNase treatment, whole-transcriptome libraries were prepared using the TruSeq RNA Access Library Prep Kit. TCR-region mapped reads per sample ranged from about 3.5 to 11 million with IR-seq versus only about 75 to 1,400 with RNA-seq. The study compared TCR repertoires from targeted immune repertoire sequencing and bulk whole-transcriptome sequencing run on the same bone marrow samples. A main aim was a read-filtering strategy for immune repertoire data, specifically whether clonotypes supported by a single read should be removed. Findings and caveats that apply to the study as a whole: IR-seq captured clonotypes at much higher depth and more reliably than RNA-seq, and smaller IR-seq throughput sufficed to identify most shared clonotypes. In IR-seq, single-read clonotypes were approximately 82% of clonotypes but approximately 4% of total reads; in RNA-seq they were about 75% of clonotypes and roughly 42% of reads. The correlation between IR-seq and RNA-seq shared clonotype proportions was increased by removal of single-read clonotypes. The sorted CD138-negative fraction was not purified T cells but a mixed bone marrow immune population.

For CDR1 and CDR2, the germline V gene lists MGHRA and YSYEKL. Trimming removed 4 bases from V and 0 bases from J; the gene matches leave 6 bases unexplained. Its CDR3 holds 18 amino acids, cysteine through phenylalanine. Only the CDR3 portion is preserved as DNA: 54 bases, with reading frame beginning at the first base. Bone marrow was sampled from every patient at the time of active disease. Ficoll-Hypaque density gradient centrifugation was used to isolate bone marrow mononuclear cells. Myeloma plasma cells were removed and CD138-negative cells were collected by negative selection after labeling with CD138 magnetic microbeads on a MACS separator. The purity of the isolated cells was checked by flow cytometry with CD138 antibodies on an Attune NxT. Total RNA was extracted with TRIzol reagent and quantified with a NanoDrop spectrophotometer. Paired RNA-seq and IR-seq were performed on each patient's CD138-negative bone marrow sample.

In this chain, TRBV4-1 is recombined with TRBJ2-7; TRBD2 matches 16 bases in the middle. Sequences were obtained from a population of CD138-negative cells sorted from bone marrow. The intended sense of this specimen's cell subset or site label: bone marrow mononuclear cells depleted of CD138+ plasma/myeloma cells by negative magnetic selection. The sequence derives from a donor at least 40 years old with multiple myeloma. CDR3 sequence: CASSLGLAGGQASYEQYF. The DNA sequence follows: TGCGCCAGCAGCCTGGGACTAGCGGGAGGGCAGGCCTCCTACGAGCAGTACTTC.